Listed below are T cell receptor beta chains from one sample, sequenced in a study of blood T cell repertoires in COVID-19. Assay used: immunoSEQ multiplex PCR; TCRdb lists only in-frame clones, some missing. The table shows approximately 280,000 clones, with over 75% occurring only once. Sequenced: peripheral blood. Receptors were obtained from a man aged 18 to 35 with active or convalescent COVID-19. Each CDR3 is given with its conserved first and last residue.

CDR3 length	J gene	V gene	CDR3 protein
16	TRBJ2-7	TRBV5-1	CASSLATSGGVNEQYF
15	TRBJ2-2	TRBV7-6	CASSLVFAGTGELFF
17	TRBJ2-3	TRBV7-9	CASSFAVWDRDPDTQYF
16	TRBJ1-4	TRBV6-2/TRBV6-3	CASSYSGTGAIEKLFF
13	TRBJ1-6	TRBV7-9	CASSLARGSPLHF
15	TRBJ2-1	TRBV7-3	CASSLRTGDYNEQFF
11	TRBJ2-7	TRBV29-1	CSGATDYEQYF
10	TRBJ2-7	TRBV20-1	CSGMGSEQYF
15	TRBJ2-5	TRBV27	CASTGTSGDRETQYF
15	TRBJ2-1	TRBV11-2	CASRKSGGASNEQFF
15	TRBJ1-5	TRBV11-2	CASSFARGHNQPQHF
13	TRBJ1-4	TRBV27	CASSSFSNEKLFF
14	TRBJ1-2	TRBV6-2/TRBV6-3	CASSYSSGVLGYTF
13	TRBJ1-1	TRBV6-1	CASSEAWGVSSFF
16	TRBJ1-5	TRBV15	CATSSRTDYSNQPQHF
13	TRBJ2-1	TRBV6-5	CASTEGGGNEQFF
16	TRBJ1-1	TRBV11-2	CASSLEVVGANTEAFF
15	TRBJ1-5	TRBV7-9	CASSLEGSSNQPQHF
14	TRBJ1-6	TRBV7-9	CASSLNSYNSPLHF
18	TRBJ2-5	TRBV11-2	CASSLGFPGQGWEETQYF
13	TRBJ2-3	TRBV12-5	CASGTTPGDTQYF
15	TRBJ2-7	TRBV7-2	CASSLHGRSSYEQYF
18	TRBJ1-1	TRBV12-5	CASGFSGSFQGWGTEAFF
14	TRBJ2-7	TRBV11-2	CASSLGTGAYEQYF
15	TRBJ1-1	TRBV9	CASSDGQGWNTEAFF
15	TRBJ2-7	TRBV5-1	CASSREGGNSYEQYF
15	TRBJ1-6	TRBV19	CASSTTGGGNSPLHF
17	TRBJ1-5	TRBV11-2	CASSAGTASYSNQPQHF
15	TRBJ2-1	TRBV19	CASSNYRSSYNEQFF
14	TRBJ2-7	TRBV9	CASSASGGFYEQYF
15	TRBJ2-5	TRBV13	CASSHGLAGKETQYF
13	TRBJ2-2	TRBV18	CASSPAPRPEVFF
14	TRBJ1-2	TRBV10-3	CAALPHREVYGYTF
17	TRBJ1-3	TRBV15	CATSRDLGGYRGNTIYF
14	TRBJ2-1	TRBV5-1	CASSTGQEYNEQFF
14	TRBJ1-2	TRBV13	CASSSGTGLYGYTF
13	TRBJ2-7	TRBV9	CASSPSGGGEQYF
21	TRBJ2-6	TRBV4-1	CASSQIYLGQGLTSGANVLTF
15	TRBJ1-4	TRBV6-5	CASRFHRGPREKLFF
14	TRBJ1-2	TRBV7-2	CASSLTQGNYGYTF
15	TRBJ1-2	TRBV7-2	CASSLTGALNYGYTF
13	TRBJ1-3	TRBV6-2/TRBV6-3	CASSSGTGNTIYF